These 19 T cell receptor beta chains were sequenced from one sample in a study of technical replicates of blood from a handful of donors. TCRdb keeps only in-frame clones here, not all; method: immunoSEQ multiplex PCR. The table has 75,000 to 95,000 clones, about 93% seen once. Material for sequencing was T cells isolated from PBMCs. The receptors were gathered from a human donor in good health.

This clone was detected once. V and J are TRBV2 and TRBJ1-5; 9 nucleotides agree with TRBD1. Germline V gene lookup returns CDR1 SNHLY and CDR2 FYNNEI. Germline trimming cut 6 bases from V and 0 bases from J; bases unmatched to any gene: 12. The CDR3 totals 18 residues. The CDR3 DNA reads as TGTGCCAGCAGACGATGGGACAGGGAGGCCTATAGCAATCAGCCCCAGCATTTT. As protein: CASRRWDREAYSNQPQHF.

This rearrangement joins TRBV28 to TRBJ1-4; D unresolved. The germline CDR1 and CDR2 sequences are MDHEN and SYDVKM. This CDR3 spans 12 amino acids. Deletions cut 3 bases from V and 8 bases from J, with 7 bases between. CDR3 nucleotides: TGTGCCAGCAGTTTTCGGAGGGAAAAACTGTTTTTT. Protein: CASSFRREKLFF. The variable domain in full, with the rest retrieved from reference TRBV28 and TRBJ1-4, is DVKVTQSSRYLVKRTGEKVFLECVQDMDHENMFWYRQDPGLGLRLIYFSYDVKMKEKGDIPEGYSVSREKKERFSLILESASTNQTSMYLCASSFRREKLFFGSGTQLSVL.

This clone was recorded once. This rearrangement joins TRBV12-5 to TRBJ2-1; D not resolved. This CDR3 contains 15 residues. Germline V gene lookup returns CDR1 LGHNT and CDR2 FRNRAP. V gave up 7 bases and J gave up 3 bases, with 16 bases separating them. The CDR3 nucleotides read TGTGCTAGTGCCCCGACCGGAGCCGTCTACAATGAGCAGTTCTTC. Its translation is CASAPTGAVYNEQFF.

This clone was detected only once. V gene TRBV4-1 combines with J gene TRBJ2-3, with TRBD1 matching 7 bases. The V gene end was trimmed by 0 bases and the J gene end by 8 bases; junction bases not matched to a gene: 8. Per the germline V gene, CDR1 is MGHRA and CDR2 is YSYEKL. The CDR3 covers 15 residues. This CDR3 reads CASSQDGTAQSTQYF. The CDR3 DNA reads TGCGCCAGCAGCCAAGACGGGACAGCACAGAGTACGCAGTATTTT.

The chain links TRBV4-1 to TRBJ2-7; no clear D gene. Trimming left V 1 base short and J 2 bases short, with 15 bases between. Germline CDR1 MGHRA, CDR2 YSYEKL. This CDR3 comprises 16 residues. CDR3 sequence: CASSQALGQRTYEQYF. In nucleotides, the CDR3 is TGCGCCAGCAGCCAAGCCCTAGGTCAGCGAACCTACGAGCAGTACTTC.

The V gene is TRBV6-5, the J gene TRBJ2-1; D not resolved. The CDR3 totals 15 residues. Trimming stripped 0 bases from V and 0 bases from J, with 6 bases between. CDR1 and CDR2 from the germline V gene are MNHEY and SVGAGI. This CDR3 is CASSYSASSYNEQFF. The CDR3 nucleotides read TGTGCCAGCAGTTACTCTGCTAGCTCCTACAATGAGCAGTTCTTC.

J is TRBJ2-5 and V is TRBV11-3; 7 nucleotides agree with TRBD2. Germline V gene sequence: CDR1 SGHNT, CDR2 YENEEA. The V gene end was trimmed by 5 bases and the J gene end by 4 bases; junction bases not matched to a gene: 13. This CDR3 is built from 16 residues. This chain's CDR3 is CASSLPLGLVGETQYF. The CDR3 DNA sequence: TGTGCCAGCAGCCTCCCACTCGGACTAGTGGGAGAGACCCAGTACTTC.

The chain carries TRBV4-1 and TRBJ1-1, with D possibly TRBD1 on 5 matching bases. V was trimmed by 3 bases and J by 1 base, leaving 21 bases between them. The V gene's germline CDR1 is MGHRA and CDR2 YSYEKL. This CDR3 has 18 amino acids. CDR3 residues: CASSHNVIWTRPNTEAFF. For the CDR3, the DNA is TGCGCCAGCAGCCATAACGTAATCTGGACAAGGCCGAACACTGAAGCTTTCTTT.

V and J are TRBV4-1 and TRBJ2-7; possibly TRBD2 for D (5 bases). The CDR3 has 14 residues. Germline lookup yields CDR1 MGHRA and CDR2 YSYEKL. Trimming removed 0 bases from V and 4 bases from J, with 10 bases in between. The CDR3 DNA is TGCGCCAGCAGCCAAGAAGGGAGTCGGTACGAGCAGTACTTC. Translating gives CASSQEGSRYEQYF.

V is TRBV27 and J is TRBJ1-1, with TRBD1 matching over 11 bases. The CDR3 extends over 13 amino acids. Per germline, CDR1 MNHEY and CDR2 SMNVEV (reference sequence). The ends lost 7 bases at V and 3 bases at J; junction bases unmatched: 1. Here the CDR3 DNA reads TGTGCCAGCACGGGACAGGGGGACACTGAAGCTTTCTTT. Amino acid sequence: CASTGQGDTEAFF.

V usage is TRBV28 and J usage is TRBJ1-2, with 8 nucleotides matching TRBD1. CDR3 length: 15 amino acids. Germline trimming cut 7 bases from V and 5 bases from J; bases unmatched to any gene: 12. CDR1 is MDHEN and CDR2 is SYDVKM in the germline V gene. The CDR3 is CASTFRDRTIYGYTF. The CDR3 nucleotides read TGTGCCAGCACCTTCCGGGACAGGACTATTTATGGCTACACCTTC.

V is TRBV7-9 and J is TRBJ2-7, with D perhaps TRBD2 (6 bases). This CDR3 contains 16 residues. Germline V gives CDR1 SEHNR, CDR2 FQNEAQ (reference sequence). V was clipped by 5 bases and J by 4 bases, with 21 bases between them. CDR3 DNA sequence: TGTGCCAGCAGCCCCGTTGGGGGGAGGATGTTATACGAGCAGTACTTC. Protein: CASSPVGGRMLYEQYF. Variable domain in full (rest from reference TRBV7-9 and TRBJ2-7): DTGVSQNPRHKITKRGQNVTFRCDPISEHNRLYWYRQTLGQGPEFLTYFQNEAQLEKSRLLSDRFSAERPKGSFSTLEIQRTEQGDSAMYLCASSPVGGRMLYEQYFGPGTRLTVT.

The CDR3 DNA is TGCGCCAGCAGCTTGGATCGGGGGTCTAACTATGGCTACACCTTC. This encodes CASSLDRGSNYGYTF. The V and J genes are TRBV5-1 and TRBJ1-2, with D maybe TRBD1 (5 bases). V lost 0 bases and J lost 0, with 9 bases in between. The CDR3 has 15 amino acids. Germline V gives CDR1 SGHRS, CDR2 YFSETQ.

The CDR3, as DNA: TGTGCCAGCAGTTACGCTAGCGGCTCCTACAATGAGCAGTTCTTC. This translates into CASSYASGSYNEQFF. The genes are TRBV6-6 and TRBJ2-1; 7 nucleotides match TRBD2. The CDR3 loop spans 15 amino acids. Germline V lookup: CDR1 MNHNY, CDR2 SVGAGI (reference sequence). Trimming took 2 bases from V and 0 from J; bases not matched to a gene: 1.

This clone is a singleton in its sample. This chain uses TRBV6-6 with TRBJ2-7; possible D gene TRBD1, 6 bases. Germline CDR1 MNHNY, CDR2 SVGAGI (reference sequence). The length of the CDR3 is 14 residues. V was cut by 5 bases and J by 1 base, with 12 bases left in between. CDR3 sequence (DNA): TGTGCCAGCAGTCCTAGGGGGATTTCCTACGAGCAGTACTTC. As protein: CASSPRGISYEQYF.

The chain uses TRBV29-1 and TRBJ2-3; TRBD2 might be the D (6 bases). With 7 bases removed from V and 1 base from J, the gap between germline ends came to 6 bases. Germline V gives CDR1 SQVTM, CDR2 ANQGSEA. The CDR3 is 11 amino acids. The CDR3 loop is CSERGTDTQYF. The CDR3 coding sequence is TGCAGCGAGCGGGGCACAGATACGCAGTATTTT.

This clone showed up just a few times. The chain employs TRBV6-5 and TRBJ1-1, with D unresolved. Germline V lookup: CDR1 MNHEY, CDR2 SVGAGI. CDR3 length equals 11 residues. Trimming stripped 6 bases from V and 1 base from J, with 3 bases between. The chain's CDR3 is CASRQNTEAFF. CDR3 nucleotide sequence: TGTGCCAGCAGACAGAACACTGAAGCTTTCTTT.

The chain has TRBV4-1 and TRBJ2-6; D is possibly TRBD2 (6 bases). This CDR3 is 15 amino acids long. The germline CDR1 and CDR2 sequences are MGHRA and YSYEKL. V lost 4 bases to trimming and J lost 10 bases, with 17 bases between them. The CDR3 loop is CASSRFGGNFNVLTF. CDR3 coding DNA: TGCGCCAGCAGCCGATTCGGGGGAAATTTTAACGTCCTGACTTTC.

The rearrangement joins TRBV27 to TRBJ1-1; 9 bases fit TRBD1. With V trimmed by 5 bases and J by 4 bases, 5 bases remained unmatched. The germline V gene encodes CDR1 MNHEY and CDR2 SMNVEV (reference sequence). This CDR3 is built from 14 residues. The CDR3 DNA reads as TGTGCCAGCAGTGGAACAGGGGGCCGCACTGAAGCTTTCTTT. It codes for CASSGTGGRTEAFF.